A single sample gave rise to the 14 T cell receptor beta chains below, sequenced in a study of T-cell reconstitution after alpha-beta-depleted transplantation in children. A TCRbeta library incorporating unique molecular identifiers was prepared. One entry per CDR3 protein results from TCRdb running MiXCR on the PCR reads. This sample has fewer than 120,000 distinct CDR3 sequences, with about 9.4% found just once. Here the sequenced sample was PBMCs from the stem cell graft donor, taken from the stem cell graft. These TCRs come from a human donor who donated a stem cell graft to a child with acute lymphoblastic leukemia.

This clonotype was seen more than once but under ten times. This rearrangement joins TRBV7-9 to TRBJ1-3; TRBD1 is a possible D gene (6 bases). The CDR3 sequence is 15 residues long. Trimming pared 6 bases from V and 2 bases from J, leaving 14 bases between. Germline CDR1 and CDR2: SEHNR and FQNEAQ (reference sequence). CDR3 amino acids: CASRSPGVPGNTIYF. CDR3 DNA sequence: TGTGCCAGCAGATCCCCAGGGGTGCCTGGAAACACCATATATTTT.

The V gene is TRBV5-1, the J gene TRBJ2-5; D perhaps matches TRBD1 (5 bases). CDR3 length: 14 amino acids. V lost 6 bases, J lost 5 bases, and 17 bases lay in between. Germline values: CDR1 SGHRS, CDR2 YFSETQ. The CDR3 loop is CASTLSDSRETQYF. CDR3 bases: TGCGCCAGCACCCTTTCAGACAGTCGGGAGACCCAGTACTTC.

This clonotype has only a few counts. The chain recombines TRBV7-6 with TRBJ2-7; possible D gene TRBD1, 5 bases. Germline lookup yields CDR1 SGHVS and CDR2 FNYEAQ. Trimming shortened V by 5 bases and J by 1 base, and 12 bases separated the two germline ends. The CDR3 has 14 residues. The CDR3 bases are TGTGCCAGCAGCACCGACAGTGTATCCTACGAGCAGTACTTC. Its protein is CASSTDSVSYEQYF.

This clonotype was counted a few times. V and J are TRBV11-3 and TRBJ2-7, with 12 bases identical to TRBD2. The CDR3 is 14 amino acids. The germline gives CDR1 SGHNT, CDR2 YENEEA. J gave up 3 bases and V 3 bases, and 0 bases lay outside the gene matches. In DNA, the CDR3 is TGTGCCAGCAGCTTGGGACTAGCGGGCTACGAGCAGTACTTC. As protein: CASSLGLAGYEQYF.

This clonotype was observed at least ten times. V and J are TRBV10-3 and TRBJ2-3; possibly TRBD2 for D (5 bases). The CDR3 totals 13 residues. CDR1 ENHRY and CDR2 SYGVKD come from the germline V gene. Trimming cost V 11 bases and J 0 bases, with 12 bases left between them. The CDR3, as DNA: TGTGCCGCCGCGGGCCGAAGCACAGATACGCAGTATTTT. It codes for CAAAGRSTDTQYF.

This clonotype occurred many times. This chain links TRBV7-9 with TRBJ2-3; TRBD2 might be the D (6 bases). This CDR3 spans 15 amino acids. The V end lost 5 bases, the J end lost 3 bases, and 15 bases lay between the germline ends. Germline V gene lookup returns CDR1 SEHNR and CDR2 FQNEAQ (reference sequence). The CDR3 DNA follows: TGTGCCAGCAGCATTTCGGCGGGGAGTACAGATACGCAGTATTTT. Amino acids: CASSISAGSTDTQYF. The full variable domain, rest sourced from reference TRBV7-9 and TRBJ2-3, is DTGVSQNPRHKITKRGQNVTFRCDPISEHNRLYWYRQTLGQGPEFLTYFQNEAQLEKSRLLSDRFSAERPKGSFSTLEIQRTEQGDSAMYLCASSISAGSTDTQYFGPGTRLTVL.

This clonotype has ten or more counts. The chain links TRBV20-1 to TRBJ2-1, with 7 nucleotides matching TRBD1. Germline values: CDR1 DFQATT, CDR2 SNEGSKA (reference sequence). V gave up 5 bases and J gave up 7 bases; unmatched junction bases: 14. The CDR3 has 15 residues. The DNA of the CDR3 is TGCAGTGCTCCCGACAGGGATCGGCTTTATAATGAGCAGTTCTTC. This gives the protein CSAPDRDRLYNEQFF.

This clonotype has a count of ten or more. V usage is TRBV10-3 and J usage is TRBJ2-1; 14 bases line up with TRBD2. The CDR3 spans 14 residues. V was pared by 6 bases and J by 8 bases, with 3 bases of the junction left unmatched. Looked up from germline, CDR1 is ENHRY and CDR2 is SYGVKD. The CDR3 DNA reads as TGTGCCATCAGGGGGGGACTAGCGGGAGATGAGCAGTTCTTC. This encodes CAIRGGLAGDEQFF.

The V call is TRBV9, the J call TRBJ1-3, with no clear D. Deletions cut 2 bases from V and 0 bases from J, with 9 bases between. Germline V gene data show CDR1 as SGDLS and CDR2 as YYNGEE. The CDR3 extends over 15 amino acids. The CDR3 region has the DNA TGTGCCAGCAGCGTGGACTCTAACTCTGGAAACACCATATATTTT. This translates into CASSVDSNSGNTIYF.

Ten or more counts support this clonotype. V and J are TRBV7-2 and TRBJ2-7; 10 bases map to TRBD1. The CDR3 is made up of 14 amino acids. Trimming removed 4 bases from V and 6 bases from J; junction bases left unmatched: 6. Germline V gene lookup returns CDR1 SGHTA and CDR2 FQGNSA. The CDR3 DNA follows: TGTGCCAGCAGCTACTCCGGGACAGGGGTCGAGCAGTACTTC. Its translation is CASSYSGTGVEQYF.

In its sample, this clonotype was seen many times. CDR3 protein: CASSISGTGDNQPQHF. The CDR3 DNA reads as TGTGCCAGCAGCATATCCGGGACAGGGGACAATCAGCCCCAGCATTTT. J is TRBJ1-5 and V is TRBV7-9; 10 nucleotides match TRBD1. This CDR3 has 16 amino acids. V gave up 5 bases and J gave up 3 bases; unmatched junction bases: 7. CDR1 SEHNR and CDR2 FQNEAQ come from the germline V gene (reference sequence).

As regards this clonotype: This may be a read error, as it is one base from a much larger clone. This rearrangement joins TRBV2 to TRBJ2-5, with D hard to call. There are 13 residues in the CDR3. CDR1 is SNHLY and CDR2 is FYNNEI in the germline V gene. CDR3 residues: CATSERRVETQYF. The CDR3 DNA sequence: TGTGCCACCAGTGAGAGGAGAGTGGAGACCCAGTACTTC.

Concerning this clonotype itself: This clone may be a read error of a much larger clone one base away. The chain is built from TRBV7-2 and TRBJ2-3; no clear D. Germline V CDR1 and CDR2: SGHTA, FQGNSA. With 2 bases removed from V and 2 bases from J, the gap between germline ends came to 11 bases. The CDR3 is 15 residues long. DNA for the CDR3: TGTGCCAGCAGCTTAAGTGCCATGTACACAGATACGCAGTATTTT. Its translation: CASSLSAMYTDTQYF.

With regard to this clonotype: This may stem from a read error, because a much larger clone lies one nucleotide away. This rearrangement joins TRBV20-1 to TRBJ2-3; possibly TRBD2 for D (5 bases). Germline loops: CDR1 DFQATT, CDR2 SNEGSKA (reference sequence). This CDR3 has 14 amino acids. CDR3 coding DNA: TGCAGTGCACCAGCGGAGACTTACACAGATATGCAGTATTTT. Translated: CSAPAETYTDMQYF.